This TCR beta chain was profiled in a study of blood T cell repertoires in COVID-19. Clones were sequenced by immunoSEQ multiplex PCR, and TCRdb holds only the in-frame ones, with some missing. Among some 410,000 clones listed, over 75% were seen once. Germline CDR1 is MNHEY and CDR2 is SVGAGI. V lost 2 bases and J 4 bases, leaving 8 bases between the germline ends. The CDR3 is made up of 13 amino acids. Material: PBMCs or T cells enriched from blood (not recorded which). This sequence joins TRBV6-5 and TRBJ1-2; D not certain. The clonotype originates from a woman in her twenties or thirties with acute COVID-19. The CDR3 here is CASSYGGSYGYTF. The CDR3 nucleotides are TGTGCCAGCAGTTACGGCGGCTCCTATGGCTACACCTTC.